Each of the 29 T cell receptor beta chains below was sequenced from the same sample in a study of T cell clonality in common variable immunodeficiency. Generated by immunoSEQ multiplex PCR, the TCRdb table keeps only in-frame clones and is missing some. The sample contains some 50,000 clones, none of them singletons. Sequencing was carried out using peripheral blood mononuclear cells. Every receptor here comes from a person between 18 and 75 years old in good health.

This clone was counted ten times or more. Sequencing ends 3 residues short of the CDR3 end; the germline J gene provides the rest. The chain couples TRBV2 to TRBJ2-7, with 7 bases identical to TRBD1. The CDR3 consists of 12 residues. Germline V lookup: CDR1 SNHLY, CDR2 FYNNEI. With 7 bases clipped from V and 6 bases from J, the junction kept 6 bases outside the gene matches. Partial CDR3 DNA: TGTGCCAGCAACACAGGGGTGGTCGAG. Amino acid sequence: CASNTGVVE. The whole CDR3 protein is CASNTGVVEQYF.

This clone was detected many times. The DNA ends 3 residues before the CDR3 does, and the rest of the CDR3 is filled in from the germline J gene. The chain carries TRBV7-2 and TRBJ1-2; TRBD1 agrees at 7 bases. Germline CDR1 reads SGHTA; CDR2 reads FQGNSA. CDR3 length: 14 residues. V dropped 4 bases and J dropped 2; count of bases not matched to a gene: 4. The CDR3 region is CASSSDRANYGYTF. The part of the CDR3 DNA that was read is TGTGCCAGCAGCTCCGACAGGGCCAACTATGGC.

This clone came up a few times. The CDR3 end falls 3 residues outside the read, so it is completed with the germline J gene. J is TRBJ2-1 and V is TRBV5-8, with 11 bases aligning to TRBD2. V was clipped by 1 base and J by 7 bases; unmatched bases: 4. The CDR3 is made up of 15 amino acids. From germline, CDR1 is SGHTS and CDR2 YDEGEE. The CDR3 bases that were read are TGTGCCAGCAGCTTGATATCTAGCGGGGGGAATGAG. It specifies CASSLISSGGNE. The CDR3 reads in full as CASSLISSGGNEQFF.

This clone was counted at least ten times. One junction end does not reproduce the germline sequence, and a read error may be involved. The missing CDR3 end, 3 residues past where the read stops, is filled in from the germline J gene. The chain combines TRBV7-7 with TRBJ2-2; 7 nucleotides match TRBD1. This CDR3 has 15 residues. The germline V gene has CDR1 SSHAT and CDR2 FNYEAQ (reference sequence). CDR3 bases read: TGTGCTAGCAGCGCGACAGGGACGGGCACCGGGGAG. Protein sequence: CASSATGTGTGE. In full, the CDR3 is CASSATGTGTGELFF.

This clone was counted at least ten times. CDR3 in amino acids: CASSPLRGGGTEAFF. The CDR3 DNA, read in part, is TGTGCCAGCAGCCCCCTGAGGGGAGGGGGCACTGAA. V is TRBV7-9 and J is TRBJ1-1, with TRBD1 as a possible D gene (6 bases). Coverage ceases 3 residues before the CDR3 finishes, and the germline J gene fills in the end. The CDR3 has 15 residues. Germline V gene sequence: CDR1 SEHNR, CDR2 FQNEAQ (reference sequence). The ends were cut back, 5 bases at V and 4 bases at J, with 17 bases in the middle. Filled out from reference TRBV7-9 and TRBJ1-1, the complete variable domain reads DTGVSQNPRHKITKRGQNVTFRCDPISEHNRLYWYRQTLGQGPEFLTYFQNEAQLEKSRLLSDRFSAERPKGSFSTLEIQRTEQGDSAMYLCASSPLRGGGTEAFFGQGTRLTVV.

This clone showed up just a few times. The DNA read from the CDR3 is TGCGCCAGCAGCTTGGCCTTGAGAAGCGGGCTTGAGACG. Protein product: CASSLALRSGLET. The CDR3 as a whole reads CASSLALRSGLETQYF. The V gene is TRBV5-1, the J gene TRBJ2-3, with D possibly being TRBD2 (6 bases). The read is 3 residues too short to cover the CDR3 end, so that end is filled in from the germline J gene. The CDR3 runs to 16 residues. CDR1 SGHRS and CDR2 YFSETQ come from the germline V gene.

This clone was picked up many times. The missing CDR3 end, 3 residues past where the read stops, is filled in from the germline J gene. The chain recombines TRBV20-1 with TRBJ2-1; 10 bases line up with TRBD1. The CDR3 is made up of 18 amino acids. With 2 bases clipped from V and 5 bases from J, the junction kept 15 bases outside the gene matches. CDR1 is DFQATT and CDR2 is SNEGSKA in the germline V gene (reference sequence). CDR3 sequence reads: CSARRPGQGQLEHNEQFF. Partial CDR3 DNA: TGCAGTGCTAGACGGCCGGGACAGGGGCAACTAGAACACAATGAG.

This clone was observed at least ten times. The CDR3 end falls 3 residues outside the read, so it is completed with the germline J gene. The chain employs TRBV10-1 and TRBJ2-7, with 9 bases aligning to TRBD2. The CDR3 is 15 amino acids. Trimming removed 4 bases from V and 2 bases from J; junction bases left unmatched: 6. Germline V CDR1 and CDR2: WNHNN, SYGVQD (reference sequence). CDR3 bases read: TGCGCCAGCAGTGGAGCGGGGGGCCCTCCCTACGAG. Translated, it gives CASSGAGGPPYE. The full CDR3 protein reads CASSGAGGPPYEQYF.

This clone occurred many times. A junction boundary mismatches the germline segment, possibly from a read error. From the germline J gene comes the end of the CDR3, since the read stops 3 residues before it. This chain links TRBV4-2 with TRBJ1-2; 10 positions agree with TRBD1. Germline-derived CDR1 and CDR2 are LGHNA and YNFKEQ. The CDR3 covers 15 residues. The CDR3 bases that were read are TGCGCCAGCAGCCAAGACGGGACAGGGGCTTGGGGC. The encoded protein is CASSQDGTGAWG. The full CDR3 sequence reads CASSQDGTGAWGYTF.

At least ten counts were recorded for this clone. From the germline J gene comes the end of the CDR3, since the read stops 3 residues before it. V and J are TRBV5-4 and TRBJ1-4; D unclear. Trimming removed 3 bases from V and 4 bases from J, with 10 bases in between. This CDR3 spans 14 amino acids. CDR1 and CDR2 from the germline V gene are SGHNT and YYREEE (reference sequence). The CDR3 bases that were read are TGTGCCAGCAGCTACAGTCCCAATAATGAAAAA. Translating it yields CASSYSPNNEK. The CDR3 reads in full as CASSYSPNNEKLFF.

This clone was observed at least ten times. Partial CDR3 DNA: TGTGCCAGCAGCTTTAGTTTTAACAATGAG. It specifies CASSFSFNNE. The entire CDR3 sequence reads CASSFSFNNEQFF. The J gene is TRBJ2-1, the V gene TRBV7-9; D is ambiguous. Read sequence stops 3 residues before the CDR3 end, and the germline J gene provides the missing end. The germline CDR1 and CDR2 sequences are SEHNR and FQNEAQ (reference sequence). Trimming shortened V by 3 bases and J by 5 bases, and 8 bases separated the two germline ends. The CDR3 is made up of 13 amino acids.

This clone was counted many times. The CDR3 extends 3 residues past the end of the read, so its final part is completed from the germline J gene. The chain couples TRBV5-1 to TRBJ1-2, with D possibly being TRBD1 (5 bases). The V gene's germline CDR1 is SGHRS and CDR2 YFSETQ. The CDR3 runs 15 residues. Incomplete CDR3 DNA: TGCGCCAGCAGCTTGGAAGGGGCGTACAACGGGGGC. Translating it yields CASSLEGAYNGG. In full, the CDR3 is CASSLEGAYNGGYTF.

The part of the CDR3 DNA that was read is TGTGCCAGCATCTCGGGGGTTAGCCCGTACCAAGAGACG. This codes for CASISGVSPYQET. The CDR3 as a whole reads CASISGVSPYQETQYF. The chain recombines TRBV6-2 or TRBV6-3 with TRBJ2-3; tentatively, D is TRBD2 (6 bases). The read falls 3 residues short of the CDR3 end, and the missing part is taken from the germline J gene. Germline CDR1 MNHEY, CDR2 SVGEGT. The CDR3 loop spans 16 amino acids.

This clone showed up many times. Read data end 3 residues before the CDR3 end; the end is taken from the germline J gene. The chain employs TRBV6-2 or TRBV6-3 and TRBJ1-2; D might be TRBD1 (6 bases). From germline, CDR1 is MNHEY and CDR2 SVGEGT. V lost 6 bases and J lost 4, with 15 bases in between. The CDR3 is 14 residues long. The CDR3 sequence: CASRNREIGYGYTF. The CDR3 DNA, read in part, is TGTGCCAGCAGGAACAGGGAGATTGGCTATGGC.

This clone was detected only a few times. With the read ending 3 residues before the CDR3 end, the germline J gene is used to fill in that end. V is TRBV7-9 and J is TRBJ2-3; maybe TRBD2 (6 bases). The CDR3 has 12 amino acids. Looked up from germline, CDR1 is SEHNR and CDR2 is FQNEAQ (reference sequence). The CDR3 loop is CASSVGGQPQYF. CDR3 DNA, as far as it was read: TGTGCCAGCAGTGTGGGGGGTCAGCCG.

There are many counts of this clone. From the germline J gene comes the end of the CDR3, since the read stops 3 residues before it. The chain is built from TRBV7-8 and TRBJ2-7, with no clear D. Trimming cost V 0 bases and J 1 base, with 10 bases left between them. The CDR3 runs to 15 residues. Germline V gene lookup returns CDR1 SGHVS and CDR2 FQNEAQ. The covered CDR3 bases are TGTGCCAGCAGCTTAGCGGGCAGGATGTCCTACGAG. Translation gives CASSLAGRMSYE. The whole CDR3 sequence is CASSLAGRMSYEQYF.

This clone has at least ten counts. The read terminates 3 residues ahead of where the CDR3 ends, so the germline J gene completes it. This chain links TRBV20-1 with TRBJ2-1, with a weak D call TRBD2 (6 bases). Looked up from germline, CDR1 is DFQATT and CDR2 is SNEGSKA (reference sequence). Trimming shortened V by 2 bases and J by 4 bases, and 12 bases separated the two germline ends. The CDR3 runs 14 residues. The sequenced part of the CDR3 DNA is TGCAGTGCTAGACCCGGGAGCGGGTACAATGAG. Its translation is CSARPGSGYNE. The whole CDR3 is CSARPGSGYNEQFF.

Ten or more counts support this clone. The CDR3 is cut off 3 residues early in the read; its end comes from the germline J gene. The chain recombines TRBV19 with TRBJ1-1, with a possible D match to TRBD1 (6 bases). V lost 7 bases and J lost 1, with 16 bases in between. CDR1 is LNHDA, CDR2 SQIVND, per germline (reference sequence). The length of the CDR3 is 15 residues. The CDR3 reads CASTETGTTNTEAFF. The CDR3 bases that were read are TGTGCCAGTACTGAAACAGGGACTACGAACACTGAA. Using reference TRBV19 and TRBJ1-1 for the parts outside the CDR3, the full variable domain is DGGITQSPKYLFRKEGQNVTLSCEQNLNHDAMYWYRQDPGQGLRLIYYSQIVNDFQKGDIAEGYSVSREKKESFPLTVTSAQKNPTAFYLCASTETGTTNTEAFFGQGTRLTVV.

This clone was detected many times. The read ends 3 residues shy of where the CDR3 ends; the end is completed using the germline J gene. This chain joins TRBV10-3 and TRBJ2-3; D gene unclear. This CDR3 comprises 13 residues. From germline, CDR1 is ENHRY and CDR2 SYGVKD. Incomplete CDR3 DNA: TGTGCCATCAGTGAGTTGGCGCGGCAGACG. This translates into CAISELARQT. The full CDR3 protein reads CAISELARQTQYF.

Comment on this clone: The sequence runs out 3 residues before the end of the CDR3; the remainder is reconstructed from the germline J gene. The chain links TRBV19 to TRBJ1-4; tentatively, D is TRBD1 (6 bases). The CDR3 contains 15 residues. Germline values: CDR1 LNHDA, CDR2 SQIVND (reference sequence). The CDR3 region is CASSTGHLRGSPLFF. CDR3 DNA, as far as it was read: TGTGCCAGTAGTACGGGACATTTAAGGGGTTCACCA.

Concerning this clone: The read is 3 residues too short to cover the CDR3 end, so that end is filled in from the germline J gene. The chain recombines TRBV5-1 with TRBJ1-2; D gene ambiguous. Germline V gene data show CDR1 as SGHRS and CDR2 as YFSETQ. This CDR3 spans 13 amino acids. The DNA read from the CDR3 is TGCGCCAGCAGCTTGGGCTCAACAGATACC. Its translation is CASSLGSTDT. The full CDR3 protein reads CASSLGSTDTYTF.

This clone was seen at least ten times. Read coverage stops 3 residues before the CDR3 terminus; the germline J gene supplies the remainder. This rearrangement joins TRBV7-9 to TRBJ1-1, with D maybe TRBD1 (6 bases). Trimming took off 4 bases at V and 4 bases at J, with 13 bases between the two ends. CDR3 length: 14 amino acids. Germline lookup yields CDR1 SEHNR and CDR2 FQNEAQ (reference sequence). The part of the CDR3 DNA that was read is TGTGCCAGCAGCTCAAGCCTCAGGGGCACTGAA. It translates to CASSSSLRGTE. The whole CDR3 reads CASSSSLRGTEAFF.

This clone was found many times. The CDR3 goes on 3 residues after the read ends, and that part is filled in from the germline J gene. The chain carries TRBV11-2 and TRBJ2-2; 8 bases line up with TRBD1. The CDR3 runs to 12 residues. Germline values: CDR1 SGHAT, CDR2 FQNNGV. The CDR3 loop reads CASSLDGTGLFF. The part of the CDR3 DNA that was read is TGTGCCAGCAGCTTAGATGGGACAGGG.

In this sample, this clone turned up many times. The CDR3 extends 3 residues past the end of the read, so its final part is completed from the germline J gene. The chain recombines TRBV20-1 with TRBJ1-5; perhaps TRBD1 as D (5 bases). Per germline, CDR1 DFQATT and CDR2 SNEGSKA (reference sequence). The CDR3 extends over 15 amino acids. V lost 2 bases and J 4 bases, leaving 15 bases between the germline ends. The CDR3 bases that were read are TGCAGTGCTAGAACTCCCGGGACTAAGAATCAGCCC. Translation: CSARTPGTKNQP. The complete CDR3 reads CSARTPGTKNQPQHF.

This clone was recorded many times. Read data end 3 residues before the CDR3 end; the end is taken from the germline J gene. The V call is TRBV13, the J call TRBJ2-1, with TRBD2 identical over 14 bases. V lost 5 bases to trimming and J lost 6 bases; unmatched junction nucleotides: 15. Per the germline V gene, CDR1 is PRHDT and CDR2 is FYEKMQ (reference sequence). CDR3 length: 19 amino acids. Incomplete CDR3 DNA: TGTGCCAGCAGCATGGGACTAGCGGGAGAGAAGGTACTTCGCAATGAG. Amino acid sequence: CASSMGLAGEKVLRNE. The whole CDR3 is CASSMGLAGEKVLRNEQFF.

About this clone: One base away lies a much larger clone, so this may be a sequencing read error. The read finishes 3 residues shy of the CDR3 end, and the germline J gene is used to complete it. V is TRBV7-3 and J is TRBJ2-1; D might be TRBD1 or TRBD2, each matching 6 bases. The CDR3 has 14 residues. Per germline, CDR1 SGHTA and CDR2 FQGTGA. The part of the CDR3 DNA that was read is TGTTCCAGCAGCTTAGGGGGGAATAGGAATGAG. Protein: CSSSLGGNRNE. The whole CDR3 reads CSSSLGGNRNEQFF. Full variable domain (remainder filled in from reference TRBV7-3 and TRBJ2-1): GAGVSQTPSNKVTEKGKYVELRCDPISGHTALYWYRQSLGQGPEFLIYFQGTGAADDSGLPNDRFFAVRPEGSVSTLKIQRTERGDSAVYLCSSSLGGNRNEQFFGPGTRLTVL.

This clone was detected many times. The read finishes 3 residues shy of the CDR3 end, and the germline J gene is used to complete it. The V gene is TRBV9, the J gene TRBJ2-2; D might be TRBD2 (5 bases). Trimming stripped 0 bases from V and 6 bases from J, with 12 bases between. The CDR3 is 15 residues long. Germline assignment: CDR1 SGDLS and CDR2 YYNGEE. CDR3 loop: CASSVGAPRAGELFF. The DNA read from the CDR3 is TGTGCCAGCAGCGTAGGCGCCCCGAGGGCCGGGGAG. Full variable domain (rest looked up from reference TRBV9 and TRBJ2-2): DSGVTQTPKHLITATGQRVTLRCSPRSGDLSVYWYQQSLDQGLQFLIQYYNGEERAKGNILERFSAQQFPDLHSELNLSSLELGDSALYFCASSVGAPRAGELFFGEGSRLTVL.

This clone was seen at least ten times. The observed sequence ends 3 residues before the CDR3 terminus, with the missing tail filled in from the germline J gene. The V and J genes are TRBV18 and TRBJ1-4; TRBD1 is a possible D gene (5 bases). CDR3 length: 14 residues. V lost 3 bases and J 4 bases, leaving 9 bases between the germline ends. CDR1 is KGHSH and CDR2 is LQKENI in the germline V gene. Incomplete CDR3 DNA: TGTGCCAGCTCACCCCAGGGAAATAATGAAAAA. Its protein product is CASSPQGNNEK. The whole CDR3 protein is CASSPQGNNEKLFF.

This clone was observed many times. The CDR3 end lies 3 residues beyond the end of the read and is filled in from the germline J gene. The chain uses TRBV20-1 and TRBJ2-1; TRBD2 agrees at 11 bases. Germline V gene sequence: CDR1 DFQATT, CDR2 SNEGSKA (reference sequence). The CDR3 is 16 residues long. V lost 2 bases, J lost 1 base, and 4 bases stayed unmatched. The chain's CDR3 is CSARLAGGSSYNEQFF. CDR3 DNA (partial): TGCAGTGCTAGACTAGCGGGGGGCTCTTCCTACAATGAG.